This TCR beta chain derives from a study of blood T cells in healthy people across ages (dated by TCRdb to 2013 to 2016). About the study as a whole: Template switching captured roughly one uniquely barcoded TCR beta cDNA molecule per two T cells in model experiments. The donors were divided into four age groups: young (average roughly 15 years), middle-aged (over 35), aged (approximately 62) and long-lived (around 87). The study measured age-related changes in TCR beta repertoire diversity using deep sequencing normalized with unique cDNA molecular identifiers. To avoid experimental bias, donors of different ages were spread randomly across the sequencing lanes. The study analyzed two additional independent replicas of 1 million unique cDNA reads from the same blood draw for two donors, one aged 18 to 30 and one aged 80 or older.

Study-wide findings and limitations: Because profiling used bulk unsorted PBMCs, naive and antigen-experienced compartments could not be compared conclusively. Observed TCR beta diversity per million T cells fell roughly linearly with age, and a significant reduction was already apparent by age roughly 40. There was a strong correlation between observed TCR beta diversity and the percentage of naive T cells measured by flow cytometry. Because donor CMV infection status was unknown, age-related changes in expanded clonotypes were potentially confounded. Compared with the aged group, more naive CD4+ T cells, fewer expanded clones and increased TCR diversity were shown by the long-lived group, suggesting age selection. Estimates of total diversity based on one million sequenced T cells were considered lower bounds and underestimates.

V lost 4 bases and J lost 0 bases; the stretch between them is 17 bases long. The CDR3 spans 16 residues, from the cysteine through the phenylalanine. The CDR3 DNA has 48 bases and is translated from base 1. According to the germline V gene, CDR1 reads SGHRS and CDR2 reads YFSETQ. About this clonotype itself: Its antigen is unknown. No clone much larger than this one lies a single base away; base qualities are absent.

The method was 5' RACE. TCRdb records Illumina HiSeq 2500 as the sequencer. The second PCR ran for roughly 7 to 11 cycles and used a J-beta primer mix along with a sample-barcoded 5' primer. Each TCR beta cDNA molecule received a unique molecular identifier from a template-switch 5' adaptor carrying 12 random nucleotides. Each sample yielded at least 3 million CDR3-containing paired-end reads. The Mint cDNA synthesis kit, primed by a TRBC-specific oligonucleotide, was used to synthesize first-strand cDNA from all RNA. Following uracil-DNA glycosylase treatment, a first 18-cycle PCR with universal primers M1SS and BC2_uni_R was performed on all cDNA. Per the authors' processing: For normalization, 1 million high-quality reads, each with a distinct molecular identifier, were randomly selected from each sample. Reads sharing molecular identifiers were discarded rather than binned into consensus sequences. MiTCR, run with a Q25 quality threshold and the strictest error-elimination algorithm, handled CDR3 identification, clonotype clustering and error correction. A nonparametric unseen species model with Euler transformation was used to estimate lower-bound total TCR beta diversity. The raw public data were reprocessed by TCRdb itself: fastp quality trimming at Q25, MiXCR clonotype calling, in-frame beta chains only. All rows with the same CDR3 protein become a single entry with the most common DNA and genes. TCRdb's processing, not the authors', yielded these V and J calls. The sample includes about 2 million distinct CDR3 sequences, with around 50% observed a single time. The top ten clonotypes cover over 2% of the sample.

The donors were 40 or so Caucasian individuals from Russia, aged roughly 6 to 100 years, who were systemically healthy. Each donor gave ten milliliters of peripheral blood, drawn into EDTA-treated Vacutainer tubes. Ficoll-Paque density-gradient centrifugation was used to isolate PBMCs, with at least 6 million obtained per sample. Total RNA, at least 5 micrograms per sample, was extracted from PBMCs with Trizol reagent. The percentages of naive CD45RAhigh/CD27high T cells were determined by flow cytometry on a PBMC aliquot from every donor. Source material: blood. The sequence was collected from a woman between 40 and 50 years old in good health. The chain employs TRBV5-1 and TRBJ2-7; the D call could be TRBD1 or TRBD2, with each sharing 5 bases. CDR3 loop: CASSQTGTVNSYEQYF. The DNA sequence follows: TGCGCCAGCAGCCAGACCGGGACGGTAAACTCCTACGAGCAGTACTTC.